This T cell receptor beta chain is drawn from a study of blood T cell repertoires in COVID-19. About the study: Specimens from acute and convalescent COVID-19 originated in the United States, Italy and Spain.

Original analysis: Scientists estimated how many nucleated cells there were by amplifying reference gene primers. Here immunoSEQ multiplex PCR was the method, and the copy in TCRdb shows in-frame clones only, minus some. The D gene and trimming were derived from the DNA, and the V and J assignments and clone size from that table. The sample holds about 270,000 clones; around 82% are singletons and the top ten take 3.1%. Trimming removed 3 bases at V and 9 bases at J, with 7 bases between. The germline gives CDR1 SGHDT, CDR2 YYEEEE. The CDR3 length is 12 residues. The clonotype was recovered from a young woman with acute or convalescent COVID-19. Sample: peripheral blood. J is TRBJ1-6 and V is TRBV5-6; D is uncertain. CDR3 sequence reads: CASSYVGSPLHF. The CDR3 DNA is TGTGCCAGCAGCTATGTCGGTTCACCCCTCCACTTT.